What follows are 7 T cell receptor beta chains derived from one specimen sequenced in a study of control samples from healthy donors and cancer patients. Only in-frame clones appear in the TCRdb table, and some are missing; sequencing was by immunoSEQ multiplex PCR. The sample records about 130,000 clones, 80% to 95% being singletons. The specimen sequenced was blood. These receptors all stem from a man aged 18-30 years in good health.

The chain combines TRBV5-1 with TRBJ1-1, with a possible D match to TRBD1 (5 bases). This CDR3 comprises 17 residues. V lost 0 bases, J lost 1 base, and 16 bases lay in between. CDR1 and CDR2 from the germline V gene are SGHRS and YFSETQ. The DNA for the CDR3 is TGCGCCAGCAGCTTGGATGGAGGATTCGGGGGGAACACTGAAGCTTTCTTT. As protein: CASSLDGGFGGNTEAFF.

There are a few counts of this clone. The rearrangement uses TRBV5-6 and TRBJ2-1; D uncertain. Germline loops: CDR1 SGHDT, CDR2 YYEEEE. CDR3 length: 15 amino acids. Between the trimmed V and J ends, which lost 0 bases and 2 bases, there was a span of 9 bases. CDR3 sequence: CASSLEPGTYNEQFF. The CDR3 DNA sequence: TGTGCCAGCAGCTTGGAGCCTGGGACCTACAATGAGCAGTTCTTC.

This clone was picked up one time. The chain employs TRBV5-4 and TRBJ1-4; 7 positions match TRBD1. Germline values: CDR1 SGHNT, CDR2 YYREEE (reference sequence). This CDR3 contains 15 residues. The V and J ends lost 0 bases and 5 bases, in that order; junction bases with no gene match: 4. The CDR3, as DNA: TGTGCCAGCAGCTTGGGGAGGGGGCTGAATGAAAAACTGTTTTTT. It codes for CASSLGRGLNEKLFF.

DNA for the CDR3: TGTGCCAGCAGCGCCCGGACAGGGGTGGACACTGAAGCTTTCTTT. Translating it yields CASSARTGVDTEAFF. This chain connects TRBV11-2 to TRBJ1-1, with 9 bases identical to TRBD1. The CDR3 has 15 residues. Per germline, CDR1 SGHAT and CDR2 FQNNGV. After removal of 5 bases from V and 3 bases from J, the junction contained 7 bases not matched to a gene.

This clone appeared once. The chain combines TRBV28 with TRBJ1-1; 9 bases fit TRBD1. V shed 8 bases and J 3 bases; nucleotides not matched to a gene: 1. Germline V gene lookup returns CDR1 MDHEN and CDR2 SYDVKM. CDR3 size: 12 residues. The CDR3 sequence is CASGDRDTEAFF. The CDR3 bases are TGTGCCAGCGGGGACAGGGACACTGAAGCTTTCTTT.

V and J are TRBV3-1 (or the pseudogene TRBV3-2) and TRBJ1-6; D uncertain. CDR1 LGHDT and CDR2 YNNKEL come from the germline V gene (reference sequence). The CDR3 contains 13 residues. Trimming removed 3 bases from V and 7 bases from J, with 7 bases in between. CDR3 in DNA: TGTGCCAGCAGCCAGGGTTTAAATTCACCCCTCCACTTT. Protein: CASSQGLNSPLHF.

This clone showed up just once. The gene calls are TRBV18 and TRBJ2-1; 10 bases map to TRBD2. V shed 3 bases and J 7 bases; nucleotides not matched to a gene: 6. Germline V gives CDR1 KGHSH, CDR2 LQKENI. This CDR3 spans 15 amino acids. The chain's CDR3 is CASSPGLARLNEQFF. CDR3 bases: TGTGCCAGCTCACCGGGACTAGCGAGGTTAAATGAGCAGTTCTTC.